The next 18 T cell receptor beta chains were all read from a single sample in a study of blood T cell repertoires in COVID-19 (TCRdb year 2020). Library preparation used the immunoSEQ multiplex PCR assay. This immuneACCESS table, as held by TCRdb, lists in-frame sequences with V and J called but not all clones. Of the missing ones, under half trace to an unresolved V gene in checked studies; the others have no known cause. The sample table shows about 260,000 clones, and approximately 86% are seen once. Of the sample, roughly 8% falls within the top ten clones. Sequencing was carried out using peripheral blood. Source of these receptors: a man between 40 and 49 years old with active or convalescent COVID-19.

This clone was recorded only once. The chain has TRBV9 and TRBJ1-1; possible D gene TRBD1, 5 bases. The CDR3 has 13 amino acids. Germline loops: CDR1 SGDLS, CDR2 YYNGEE. V was trimmed by 2 bases and J by 5 bases, leaving 10 bases between them. The CDR3 loop reads CASSVGRETEAFF. Written as DNA, the CDR3 is TGTGCCAGCAGCGTCGGCAGGGAAACTGAAGCTTTCTTT. The full variable domain, in which reference TRBV9 and TRBJ1-1 provide the parts outside the CDR3, is DSGVTQTPKHLITATGQRVTLRCSPRSGDLSVYWYQQSLDQGLQFLIQYYNGEERAKGNILERFSAQQFPDLHSELNLSSLELGDSALYFCASSVGRETEAFFGQGTRLTVV.

The V call is TRBV3-1 (or the pseudogene TRBV3-2), the J call TRBJ2-1; 13 nucleotides agree with TRBD2. Germline CDR1 reads LGHDT; CDR2 reads YNNKEL (reference sequence). J gave up 6 bases and V 5 bases, and 7 bases lay outside the gene matches. The CDR3 extends over 16 amino acids. The CDR3 reads CASSSGLAGVSNEQFF. The DNA for the CDR3 is TGTGCCAGCAGCTCCGGACTAGCGGGAGTGTCCAATGAGCAGTTCTTC.

The chain is built from TRBV19 and TRBJ2-7, with TRBD2 matching 9 bases. The V gene's germline CDR1 is LNHDA and CDR2 SQIVND (reference sequence). With 2 bases clipped from V and 4 bases from J, the junction kept 0 bases outside the gene matches. This CDR3 comprises 13 residues. CDR3 loop: CASSILAGYEQYF. In nucleotides, the CDR3 is TGTGCCAGTAGTATACTAGCGGGGTACGAGCAGTACTTC.

This rearrangement joins TRBV7-3 to TRBJ2-3; D gene ambiguous. Per the germline V gene, CDR1 is SGHTA and CDR2 is FQGTGA. The CDR3 covers 14 residues. Trimming stripped 0 bases from V and 0 bases from J, with 4 bases between. In DNA form, the CDR3 reads TGTGCCAGCAGCTTAACGGGCAGCACAGATACGCAGTATTTT. Its protein is CASSLTGSTDTQYF.

The V call is TRBV19, the J call TRBJ2-5; 7 positions match TRBD1. Germline V gene lookup returns CDR1 LNHDA and CDR2 SQIVND (reference sequence). With 2 bases clipped from V and 2 bases from J, the junction kept 2 bases outside the gene matches. This CDR3 comprises 14 residues. The CDR3 sequence is CASSIRDRQETQYF. CDR3 sequence (DNA): TGTGCCAGTAGTATACGGGACAGACAAGAGACCCAGTACTTC.

This chain connects TRBV19 to TRBJ1-1; D unclear. Trimming shortened V by 6 bases and J by 10 bases, and 12 bases separated the two germline ends. The germline CDR1 and CDR2 sequences are LNHDA and SQIVND (reference sequence). The CDR3 length is 11 residues. CDR3 loop: CASSSGWRAFF. DNA of the CDR3: TGTGCCAGTAGCTCGGGGTGGAGAGCTTTCTTT.

This clone was seen once. The rearrangement links TRBV7-6 to TRBJ2-2; the match to TRBD1 covers 8 bases. Germline CDR1 SGHVS, CDR2 FNYEAQ. V dropped 2 bases and J dropped 0; count of bases not matched to a gene: 8. The CDR3 has 18 residues. The CDR3 spells CASSLYGQGKTNTGELFF. The CDR3 DNA reads TGTGCCAGCAGCTTATATGGACAGGGAAAAACGAACACCGGGGAGCTGTTTTTT. Full variable domain (outside the CDR3, taken from reference TRBV7-6 and TRBJ2-2): GAGVSQSPRYKVTKRGQDVALRCDPISGHVSLYWYRQALGQGPEFLTYFNYEAQQDKSGLPNDRFSAERPEGSISTLTIQRTEQRDSAMYRCASSLYGQGKTNTGELFFGEGSRLTVL.

The chain links TRBV19 to TRBJ2-5; 14 nucleotides line up with TRBD2. The CDR3 runs 16 residues. Germline V lookup: CDR1 LNHDA, CDR2 SQIVND (reference sequence). Trimming at V came to 5 bases and at J to 5 bases, leaving 7 bases not matched to a gene. CDR3 coding DNA: TGTGCCAGTAGTCCGACTAGCGGGAGGGCCGGGGAGACCCAGTACTTC. Its translation: CASSPTSGRAGETQYF.

J is TRBJ2-1 and V is TRBV29-1; D uncertain. The CDR3 runs 16 residues. Germline V gene sequence: CDR1 SQVTM, CDR2 ANQGSEA. Trimming left V 5 bases short and J 2 bases short, with 19 bases between. The DNA of the CDR3 is TGCAGCGTTAACGCCCACGGAGACCCTACCTACAATGAGCAGTTCTTC. Protein: CSVNAHGDPTYNEQFF.

V gene TRBV7-9 combines with J gene TRBJ2-7; the match to TRBD1 covers 9 bases. V lost 1 base, J lost 0 bases, and 1 base stayed unmatched. Germline V gene data show CDR1 as SEHNR and CDR2 as FQNEAQ (reference sequence). This CDR3 is built from 15 residues. The CDR3 sequence is CASSLGQGGSYEQYF. CDR3 bases: TGTGCCAGCAGCTTAGGACAGGGGGGCTCCTACGAGCAGTACTTC.

This chain uses TRBV27 with TRBJ2-5, with D possibly being TRBD2 (6 bases). The ends were cut back, 4 bases at V and 7 bases at J, with 13 bases in the middle. Germline lookup yields CDR1 MNHEY and CDR2 SMNVEV (reference sequence). The CDR3 has 13 amino acids. Written as DNA, the CDR3 is TGTGCCAGCAGTTGGGGTCCCGGGGGGACCCAGTACTTC. It specifies CASSWGPGGTQYF.

V and J are TRBV5-4 and TRBJ1-1, with a possible D match to TRBD1 (6 bases). The CDR3 runs 14 residues. Germline lookup yields CDR1 SGHNT and CDR2 YYREEE (reference sequence). The V gene lost 0 bases and the J gene lost 9 bases, with 15 bases spanning the gap. CDR3 sequence: CASSLEGGGHQAFF. CDR3 DNA: TGTGCCAGCAGCTTGGAGGGCGGGGGCCACCAAGCTTTCTTT.

This clone appeared once. The chain recombines TRBV5-5 with TRBJ1-5; D might be TRBD1 (5 bases). Trimming stripped 2 bases from V and 6 bases from J, with 9 bases between. In germline, CDR1 is SGHKS, CDR2 YYEKEE (reference sequence). This CDR3 is 13 amino acids long. CDR3 amino acids: CASSFQGGQPQHF. CDR3 DNA sequence: TGTGCCAGCAGCTTTCAGGGAGGTCAGCCCCAGCATTTT.

J is TRBJ1-5 and V is TRBV5-6, with D maybe TRBD1 (6 bases). Trimming left V 4 bases short and J 2 bases short, with 16 bases between. CDR1 and CDR2 from the germline V gene are SGHDT and YYEEEE. The CDR3 totals 16 residues. The CDR3 coding sequence is TGTGCCAGCAGCGGGGACACTCAAACGGGCAATCAGCCCCAGCATTTT. Protein: CASSGDTQTGNQPQHF.

The chain couples TRBV5-1 to TRBJ2-1, with D tentatively TRBD1 (6 bases). CDR3 size: 15 residues. V shed 0 bases and J shed 4 bases, with 11 bases lying between them. Germline V gene lookup returns CDR1 SGHRS and CDR2 YFSETQ. The DNA for the CDR3 is TGCGCCAGCAGCTTGGTTGCAGGGGATTACAATGAGCAGTTCTTC. This sequence encodes CASSLVAGDYNEQFF.

The chain carries TRBV2 and TRBJ2-7, with 9 bases aligning to TRBD1. J gave up 2 bases and V 5 bases, and 4 bases lay outside the gene matches. Germline CDR1 SNHLY, CDR2 FYNNEI. The CDR3 runs to 14 residues. The CDR3 DNA is TGTGCCAGCAGTAGACAGGGGGAAGCCTACGAGCAGTACTTC. Translating it yields CASSRQGEAYEQYF.

The chain is built from TRBV10-3 and TRBJ2-3; D gene uncertain. From germline, CDR1 is ENHRY and CDR2 SYGVKD. V was pared by 2 bases and J by 2 bases, with 8 bases between. The CDR3 extends over 14 amino acids. CDR3 in amino acids: CAISEIENTDTQYF. The CDR3 DNA sequence: TGTGCCATCAGTGAGATAGAGAACACAGATACGCAGTATTTT.

The rearrangement joins TRBV11-2 to TRBJ2-3; tentative D call: TRBD2 (5 bases). Germline-derived CDR1 and CDR2 are SGHAT and FQNNGV. The V end lost 1 base, the J end lost 2 bases, and 13 bases lay between the germline ends. CDR3 size: 16 residues. DNA for the CDR3: TGTGCCAGCAGCTTAGGAGGGCGGCCAGCCACAGATACGCAGTATTTT. This sequence encodes CASSLGGRPATDTQYF.